This T cell receptor beta chain emerged from a study of T cell responses to AZD1222 COVID-19 vaccine. Whole-study results and caveats: Clonal diversity may have been underestimated in mostly white British donors.

Second doses that came at about 4 or about 12 weeks were put together. The repertoire was sequenced with immunoSEQ multiplex PCR; TCRdb's copy has only in-frame clones and lacks some. The table includes roughly 110,000 clones, more than 70% detected once. Trimming pared 0 bases from V and 10 bases from J, leaving 15 bases between. This CDR3 comprises 14 residues. The germline V gene encodes CDR1 KGHSY and CDR2 FQNENV. To note about this clone: The antigen is not known.

The TCR was taken from an adult who received the AZD1222 COVID-19 vaccine. The chain is built from TRBV16 and TRBJ1-1; D remains ambiguous. The sequences come from peripheral blood, collected 28 days after the second AZD1222 dose. The CDR3 protein is CASSQSTVSEAAFF. DNA of the CDR3: TGTGCCAGCAGCCAATCCACAGTGTCCGAGGCAGCTTTCTTT.